A selection of T cell receptor beta chains follows, all from one sample in a study of beta chain features in type 1 diabetes. Method: immunoSEQ multiplex PCR; TCRdb's copy keeps in-frame clones and lacks some. The repertoire holds 680,000 or so clones, with 10% to 15% as singletons. Sample: naive CD4+ T cells from blood. All receptors derive from a man younger than 30 with type 1 diabetes. CDR3s include the opening cysteine and the closing phenylalanine or tryptophan. The order of the fields is clone size, J gene, V gene, CDR3 protein. Clone size is stated in some rows and not others, as once, few, many or a class when expanded.

>few|TRBJ1-1|TRBV5-6
CASSLGMAGTEAFF
>few|TRBJ1-5|TRBV30
CAWSPGINNQPQHF
>.|TRBJ1-1|TRBV18
CASSRGTDLGAFF
>.|TRBJ2-3|TRBV25-1
CASSLGRADTQYF
>few|TRBJ1-1|TRBV2
CASSWDKTGQGAFF
>.|TRBJ1-5|TRBV10-3
CAISEEQVRNHQPQHF
>few|TRBJ1-2|TRBV2
CASSRASNYGYTF
>.|TRBJ1-5|TRBV7-9
CASSPTGNQPQHF
>few|TRBJ2-1|TRBV5-6
CASNRGSSYNEQFF
>few|TRBJ1-2|TRBV7-2
CASSLWSLGGYGYTF
>.|TRBJ2-7|TRBV2
CASTQGTGGGREQYF
>.|TRBJ1-4|TRBV30
CAWSRAGNEKLFF
>few|TRBJ2-7|TRBV19
CASSTAGTSGLYEQYF
>.|TRBJ1-1|TRBV30
CAWTRGTTEAFF
>few|TRBJ2-5|TRBV5-5
CASSWEWGRETQYF
>few|TRBJ1-5|TRBV19
CASNDRAGVRNQPQHF